This TCR beta chain was documented in a study of T cells in tuberculosis. Whole-study context: T cells were selected with CD1B tetramers loaded with glucose monomycolate.

V was clipped by 5 bases and J by 7 bases, with 15 bases between them. This CDR3 region has 14 residues. In germline, CDR1 is SNHLY, CDR2 FYNNEI. This clone was counted only a few times. Only in-frame clones appear in the TCRdb table, and some are missing; sequencing was by immunoSEQ multiplex PCR. The data hold roughly 34,000 clones, with 80% to 95% observed a single time. The sequenced sample consisted of PBMCs. The sequence was obtained from a donor aged 10-29 years with latent tuberculosis or without tuberculosis infection. Some clones in this sample may be carry-over from other donors' samples. The chain employs TRBV2 and TRBJ2-1, with D possibly being TRBD1 (5 bases). The CDR3 sequence is CASSPDSVRNEQFF. DNA for the CDR3: TGTGCCAGCAGTCCAGACAGTGTCCGGAATGAGCAGTTCTTC.